This T cell receptor beta chain derives from a study of shared clonotypes between healthy human individuals (dated by TCRdb to about 2020). About the full investigation: A couple of women and a few men aged 18 to 49 years were included in the cohort. Blood TCR repertoires of about five healthy adults were deeply sequenced to estimate repertoire size and the extent of clonotype sharing between individuals. Between about 0.85 and 9.5 billion PBMCs per donor were obtained by leukapheresis. Per donor, three plates each were used for CD4 naive and CD4 memory, two for CD8 naive, and one for CD8 memory. To increase sequencing depth and limit assay-specific biases, different laboratories used diverse techniques to prepare libraries and sequence TCR repertoires. What the study reported, not specific to this receptor: The small number of donors limited the genetic and exposure-history diversity represented. Even with the large sequencing depth, rarefaction of the sorted-subset datasets indicated that sequencing was incomplete. Naive subsets generally had larger estimated clonotype richness than memory subsets. Across four donors, approximately 4.9% of naive CD4, more than 3% of naive CD8, 2.3% of memory CD4, and 0.4% of memory CD8 clonotypes were shared. Pairwise subsampling led to the expectation that sequencing depth would affect the degree of clonotype sharing among donors. Compared with non-shared clonotypes, clonotypes shared by all four sorted-subset donors had higher generation probabilities. Sampling was restricted to blood, and TCR repertoires in tissue are likely to differ from TCR repertoires in blood.

Including cysteine and phenylalanine, the CDR3 has 13 amino acids. Just CDR3 DNA is preserved here, 39 bases in frame from base 1. From a lookup of the germline V gene (reference sequence), CDR1 and CDR2 are SEHNR and FQNEAQ. The trim is 6 bases for V and 4 bases for J, with a gap of 10 bases between the germline ends. Using the deep immunoSEQ assay, TCR CDR3 regions were amplified from genomic DNA by multiplex PCR. Extracted genomic DNA from each cell subset was spread evenly across all wells of several immunoSEQ 96-well plates, with each plate serving as a replicate. For sorted subsets, 200 to 250 ng of genomic DNA, equivalent to 25,000 to 30,000 T cell genomes, went into each replicate PCR. Purified libraries were quantified with a Qubit 3.0 fluorometer, sized on a Bioanalyzer 2100, and re-quantified with the KAPA Library Quantification kit. Every immunoSEQ 96-well plate was sequenced on a separate single-read 150-cycle Illumina NextSeq 550 flow cell. Per the source publication's procedure: The immunoSEQ output contained only junctional sequences without quality scores, so filtering could not match that applied to full-length reads. Sequences were annotated with PyIR, a Python wrapper for IgBLAST v1.9, using IMGT germline references to assign V/J genes and CDR3. Reads were removed for weak V/J assignments (E-value above 1e-6), missing CDR3, stop codons, out-of-frame junctions, or ambiguous translated residues. V3J clonotypes were defined as sequences sharing the same inferred V gene, J gene, and CDR3 amino acid sequence. To compute the percentage overlap between repertoires, the number of shared unique clonotypes was divided by the size of the smaller repertoire. RTK rarefaction, the Chao1 estimator, and Recon v2.1 estimates of unobserved clonotypes were used to assess repertoire richness. OLGA was used to compute generation probabilities for all TCRbeta clonotypes that the gDNA method yielded from a few donors. TCRdb provides this immuneACCESS table in a form limited to in-frame rearrangements. Some clones are lacking; in checked studies, under half of them reflect an unresolved V gene, and why the rest are absent is not known. Clone size and V and J calls were adopted from that table, with D and trimming inferred from the DNA. A total of roughly 1,600,000 clones appear in this sample, approximately 98.5% of them only once. The ten largest clones capture about 0.35% of the sample.

On this clone itself: It has no known antigen specificity. No much larger clonotype is one base removed from it; base qualities were not supplied.

Donors were healthy HIV-negative adults with no recently reported acute infections or vaccinations. Every donor was a Caucasian adult residing in Nashville, Tennessee, USA. Magnetic negative selection was used to enrich CD4+ T cells, after which naive cells were positively selected on CD45RA and the negative fraction became the memory subset. Blood was collected by leukapheresis, and PBMCs were isolated by Ficoll-Histopaque density gradient centrifugation and then cryopreserved in liquid nitrogen vapor phase. Purity and quantity of every magnetically sorted T cell population were checked by analytical flow cytometry. Genomic DNA was isolated from each sorted fraction and quantified by UV absorbance on a Nanodrop 2000c.

The rearranged chain carries TRBV7-9 and TRBJ2-1, and perhaps TRBD2 as D gene, on 5 matching bases. The source material was naive CD4+ T cells sorted from blood. The sample's cell subset or site, from its label and the paper: CD45RA+ positively selected. This receptor was identified in a man in his thirties or forties in good health. The encoded CDR3 is CASRFGEYNEQFF. The sequenced DNA: TGTGCCAGCAGGTTCGGGGAATACAATGAGCAGTTCTTC.